This TCR beta chain stems from a study of response to subunit inactivated influenza vaccine. Study-level points and caveats: New T cells are recruited in small numbers by each seasonal influenza vaccination, according to the authors' suggestion.

Of note for this clonotype: As yet, its antigen is unknown.

Trimming shortened V by 0 bases and J by 12 bases, and 15 bases separated the two germline ends. Germline values: CDR1 MGHRA, CDR2 YSYEKL. The CDR3 is 13 amino acids. Each CDR3 protein gets one entry after TCRdb re-called the RT-PCR reads with MiXCR. This table holds roughly 620,000 distinct CDR3 sequences, roughly 12% found once. These records were also assigned to another study, of T cells expressing NK-cell markers. According to that study: UMIs accompanied the 5'RACE template switching by which TCR beta cDNA was made. These clonotypes also led the CD3+CD56-NKG2C+ fraction in a handful of donors.

The clonotype originates from a man in his forties or fifties who received an inactivated influenza vaccine. This chain connects TRBV4-1 to TRBJ2-7; D gene unclear. The sequenced sample was PBMCs from blood, obtained on the day of vaccination. In nucleotides, the CDR3 is TGCGCCAGCAGCCAAGAGAAGGGTTGGAGTTCGTACTTC. Its protein product is CASSQEKGWSSYF.